Below, 26 T cell receptor beta chains from the same sample are listed, as sequenced in a study of shared clonotypes between healthy human individuals. This table comes from immunoSEQ multiplex PCR, and its TCRdb copy is limited to in-frame clones, with some not included. The top ten hold 0.3% to 0.45% of the sample, which has fewer than 3 million clones, less than 95% seen once. The sample was naive CD4+ T cells from PBMCs. Documented subset: CD45RA+ positively selected. The receptors here all came from a man between 18 and 29 years old in good health. Some clones in this sample may be carry-over from other donors' samples.

V gene TRBV6-1 combines with J gene TRBJ1-6; TRBD1 is a possible D gene (6 bases). Germline values: CDR1 MNHNS, CDR2 SASEGT. The CDR3 extends over 15 amino acids. V gave up 1 base and J gave up 9 bases, with 13 bases separating them. The CDR3 is CASSEVGGYGSPLHF. As DNA, the CDR3 is TGTGCCAGCAGTGAAGTTGGGGGCTATGGTTCACCCCTCCACTTT.

The chain employs TRBV7-8 and TRBJ1-5; perhaps TRBD1 as D (5 bases). Germline lookup yields CDR1 SGHVS and CDR2 FQNEAQ. Trimming pared 4 bases from V and 7 bases from J, leaving 14 bases between. CDR3 length equals 14 residues. The CDR3 is CASSYQGARQPQHF. CDR3 bases: TGTGCCAGCAGCTACCAAGGGGCTCGGCAGCCCCAGCATTTT.

The gene calls are TRBV5-1 and TRBJ2-5, with D possibly being TRBD1 (6 bases). The length of the CDR3 is 14 residues. The V and J ends lost 4 bases and 5 bases respectively, with 15 bases between them. Germline values: CDR1 SGHRS, CDR2 YFSETQ. Here the CDR3 reads CASSTTGPGETQYF. In nucleotides, the CDR3 is TGCGCCAGCAGCACGACAGGTCCGGGGGAGACCCAGTACTTC.

V usage is TRBV9 and J usage is TRBJ2-7, with TRBD2 matching over 7 bases. Trimming took 1 base from V and 6 from J; bases not matched to a gene: 13. The germline V gene encodes CDR1 SGDLS and CDR2 YYNGEE. The CDR3 covers 16 residues. The CDR3 DNA is TGTGCCAGCAGCGTAACCGCCGGGACTATAGGAAGCGAGCAGTACTTC. Its translation: CASSVTAGTIGSEQYF. The variable domain in full, completed from reference TRBV9 and TRBJ2-7, reads DSGVTQTPKHLITATGQRVTLRCSPRSGDLSVYWYQQSLDQGLQFLIQYYNGEERAKGNILERFSAQQFPDLHSELNLSSLELGDSALYFCASSVTAGTIGSEQYFGPGTRLTVT.

The chain uses TRBV7-2 and TRBJ2-3; TRBD2 matches 8 bases. There are 15 residues in the CDR3. With 3 bases clipped from V and 2 bases from J, the junction kept 4 bases outside the gene matches. CDR1 and CDR2 (germline): SGHTA, FQGNSA. The CDR3 loop reads CASSFERGSTDTQYF. In DNA, the CDR3 is TGTGCCAGCAGCTTCGAGCGGGGGTCCACAGATACGCAGTATTTT.

This chain joins TRBV4-1 and TRBJ2-5; TRBD1 matches at 7 bases. CDR1 is MGHRA, CDR2 YSYEKL, per germline. After removal of 2 bases from V and 5 bases from J, the junction contained 8 bases not matched to a gene. The CDR3 consists of 15 residues. The CDR3 here is CASSQTGTEVETQYF. The CDR3, as DNA: TGCGCCAGCAGCCAAACCGGGACAGAGGTTGAGACCCAGTACTTC.

The V gene is TRBV11-2, the J gene TRBJ2-5; D assignment may be TRBD1 or TRBD2 (6 bases each). The CDR3 is made up of 17 amino acids. Between the trimmed V and J ends, which lost 0 bases and 1 base, there was a span of 15 bases. The germline V gene has CDR1 SGHAT and CDR2 FQNNGV. The CDR3 DNA is TGTGCCAGCAGCTTAGACGTGTGGGGGGACACCCAAGAGACCCAGTACTTC. It encodes CASSLDVWGDTQETQYF. Supplemented by reference TRBV11-2 and TRBJ2-5, the full variable domain reads EAGVAQSPRYKIIEKRQSVAFWCNPISGHATLYWYQQILGQGPKLLIQFQNNGVVDDSQLPKDRFSAERLKGVDSTLKIQPAKLEDSAVYLCASSLDVWGDTQETQYFGPGTRLLVL.

The chain employs TRBV5-1 and TRBJ2-1; D is perhaps TRBD2 (6 bases). Germline lookup yields CDR1 SGHRS and CDR2 YFSETQ. The CDR3 is 15 residues long. V lost 2 bases and J 4 bases, leaving 13 bases between the germline ends. DNA of the CDR3: TGCGCCAGCAGCTTTTTCGCGGGAACATACAATGAGCAGTTCTTC. Translating gives CASSFFAGTYNEQFF. The full variable domain, with the rest looked up from reference TRBV5-1 and TRBJ2-1, is KAGVTQTPRYLIKTRGQQVTLSCSPISGHRSVSWYQQTPGQGLQFLFEYFSETQRNKGNFPGRFSGRQFSNSRSEMNVSTLELGDSALYLCASSFFAGTYNEQFFGPGTRLTVL.

This chain links TRBV5-1 with TRBJ2-7; unclear D gene. Germline CDR1 and CDR2: SGHRS and YFSETQ. The CDR3 totals 15 residues. Deletions cut 5 bases from V and 4 bases from J, with 19 bases between. CDR3 residues: CASSLLTGPKYEQYF. As DNA, the CDR3 is TGCGCCAGCAGTTTACTGACCGGGCCTAAATACGAGCAGTACTTC. The variable domain in full, with the rest retrieved from reference TRBV5-1 and TRBJ2-7, is KAGVTQTPRYLIKTRGQQVTLSCSPISGHRSVSWYQQTPGQGLQFLFEYFSETQRNKGNFPGRFSGRQFSNSRSEMNVSTLELGDSALYLCASSLLTGPKYEQYFGPGTRLTVT.

The chain couples TRBV6-1 to TRBJ2-7, with D perhaps given as TRBD1 or TRBD2 (5 bases each). The CDR3 totals 14 residues. Trimming took 6 bases from V and 2 from J, leaving 14 bases between them. Germline V gives CDR1 MNHNS, CDR2 SASEGT. In DNA, the CDR3 is TGTGCCAGCAGATTAAATACGGGACCCTACGAGCAGTACTTC. Its protein product is CASRLNTGPYEQYF.

J is TRBJ2-5 and V is TRBV6-5; D may be TRBD2 (5 bases). CDR1 is MNHEY, CDR2 SVGAGI, per germline. The V end was cut by 7 bases, the J end by 11 bases, with 20 bases between. The CDR3 totals 13 residues. CDR3 coding DNA: TGTGCCAGCACCCCGGACCCCGCGGGTGAGCAGTACTTC. It encodes CASTPDPAGEQYF.

The rearrangement links TRBV11-2 to TRBJ2-3; TRBD1 matches 9 bases. CDR3 length: 14 amino acids. The V segment lost 8 bases and the J segment 3 bases; nucleotides outside the gene matches: 6. Germline CDR1 SGHAT, CDR2 FQNNGV. The CDR3 protein is CASEQGASTDTQYF. CDR3 DNA sequence: TGTGCCAGCGAACAGGGGGCTTCAACAGATACGCAGTATTTT.

The CDR3 sequence: CASSQEPSGVYNEQFF. As DNA, the CDR3 is TGTGCCAGCAGCCAAGAACCCAGCGGGGTCTACAATGAGCAGTTCTTC. The chain employs TRBV4-2 and TRBJ2-1; 7 bases map to TRBD2. V was pared by 0 bases and J by 3 bases, with 5 bases of the junction left unmatched. CDR1 and CDR2 (germline): LGHNA, YNFKEQ. The CDR3 sequence is 16 residues long.

This chain links TRBV18 with TRBJ1-4; weak D call: TRBD1 (5 bases). CDR1 and CDR2 (germline): KGHSH, LQKENI. Trimming left V 3 bases short and J 8 bases short, with 16 bases between. The length of the CDR3 is 15 residues. The CDR3 protein is CASSPSQGQDEKLFF. The CDR3 bases are TGTGCCAGCTCACCGTCCCAGGGCCAGGACGAAAAACTGTTTTTT.

The chain uses TRBV7-2 and TRBJ2-3, with D hard to call. V lost 3 bases to trimming and J lost 3 bases, with 10 bases between them. Germline V gives CDR1 SGHTA, CDR2 FQGNSA. The CDR3 loop spans 14 amino acids. The CDR3 loop is CASSLLRATDTQYF. The CDR3 DNA reads TGTGCCAGCAGCTTGCTTAGGGCGACAGATACGCAGTATTTT.

The chain has TRBV7-2 and TRBJ2-3; D unresolved. This CDR3 has 15 residues. Germline V lookup: CDR1 SGHTA, CDR2 FQGNSA. Trimming took off 5 bases at V and 2 bases at J, with 14 bases between the two ends. The CDR3 DNA is TGTGCCAGCAGCCTTTTTTCGGCCTTCACAGATACGCAGTATTTT. Protein: CASSLFSAFTDTQYF.

The J gene is TRBJ2-5, the V gene TRBV5-1; 9 bases are shared with TRBD2. Germline CDR1 and CDR2: SGHRS and YFSETQ. This CDR3 is built from 17 residues. Germline trimming cut 0 bases from V and 2 bases from J; bases unmatched to any gene: 8. CDR3 nucleotides: TGCGCCAGCAGCTTGGCGCCCCCGACTAGCGGACAAGAGACCCAGTACTTC. It codes for CASSLAPPTSGQETQYF.

Comment on this clone: Other DNA sequences in this sample translate to the same CDR3. The V and J genes are TRBV6-1 and TRBJ1-2, with D unclear. V was shortened by 3 bases and J by 3 bases, with 11 bases between the two germline ends. This CDR3 spans 14 amino acids. The germline gives CDR1 MNHNS, CDR2 SASEGT. The CDR3 loop is CASSESGTYYGYTF. Written as DNA, the CDR3 is TGTGCCAGCAGTGAGTCGGGAACCTACTATGGCTACACCTTC.

The chain joins TRBV28 to TRBJ2-3; the D gene is possibly TRBD2 (6 bases). Germline V gene data show CDR1 as MDHEN and CDR2 as SYDVKM. This CDR3 spans 15 amino acids. V was trimmed by 5 bases and J by 2 bases, leaving 14 bases between them. The CDR3 is CASSRAGGLTDTQYF. CDR3 sequence (DNA): TGTGCCAGCAGTCGAGCGGGCGGACTCACAGATACGCAGTATTTT.

The gene calls are TRBV7-2 and TRBJ2-7, with TRBD2 matching over 10 bases. The CDR3 runs to 16 residues. CDR1 and CDR2 (germline): SGHTA, FQGNSA. V was clipped by 6 bases and J by 0 bases; unmatched bases: 8. The CDR3 sequence is CASSYRERGGSYEQYF. As DNA, the CDR3 is TGTGCCAGCAGTTATCGGGAGCGGGGGGGCTCCTACGAGCAGTACTTC.

The chain employs TRBV7-3 and TRBJ2-1; 9 bases line up with TRBD2. The CDR3 is 15 residues long. The germline CDR1 and CDR2 sequences are SGHTA and FQGTGA. Trimming removed 5 bases from V and 4 bases from J; junction bases left unmatched: 6. The CDR3 is CASSKTSGSYNEQFF. The CDR3 nucleotides are TGTGCCAGCAGCAAGACTAGCGGCTCTTACAATGAGCAGTTCTTC.

The chain employs TRBV19 and TRBJ1-2; no clear D. The CDR3 totals 14 residues. Trimming removed 6 bases from V and 2 bases from J, with 13 bases in between. Per the germline V gene, CDR1 is LNHDA and CDR2 is SQIVND (reference sequence). For the CDR3, the DNA is TGTGCCAGTAGGGAGTACCCCGGCAACTATGGCTACACCTTC. This sequence encodes CASREYPGNYGYTF.

The rearrangement uses TRBV10-3 and TRBJ1-3; no reliable D call. V was cut by 7 bases and J by 0 bases, with 13 bases left in between. Germline CDR1 reads ENHRY; CDR2 reads SYGVKD. This CDR3 region has 15 residues. The CDR3 DNA is TGTGCCATCACCTCCGACGGCGGCTCTGGAAACACCATATATTTT. Amino acid sequence: CAITSDGGSGNTIYF.

This chain uses TRBV2 with TRBJ2-2; maybe TRBD2 (5 bases). This CDR3 comprises 16 residues. The V gene's germline CDR1 is SNHLY and CDR2 FYNNEI. V lost 4 bases, J lost 7 bases, and 19 bases lay in between. The DNA for the CDR3 is TGTGCCAGCAGTGGGTCCCGGGGTCAGCGGAGCGGGGAGCTGTTTTTT. Amino acid sequence: CASSGSRGQRSGELFF.

This sequence joins TRBV7-2 and TRBJ2-1, with 8 bases fitting TRBD2. Trimming at V came to 0 bases and at J to 8 bases, leaving 6 bases not matched to a gene. The germline CDR1 and CDR2 sequences are SGHTA and FQGNSA. The CDR3 is 15 residues long. CDR3 DNA sequence: TGTGCCAGCAGCTTAGCTAGCGGGATCGTTTATGAGCAGTTCTTC. Amino acid sequence: CASSLASGIVYEQFF.

This rearrangement joins TRBV19 to TRBJ2-5; D might be TRBD2 (6 bases). Germline loops: CDR1 LNHDA, CDR2 SQIVND (reference sequence). The CDR3 is made up of 15 amino acids. V lost 5 bases to trimming and J lost 0 bases, with 13 bases between them. CDR3 bases: TGTGCCAGTAGTGGAATCCGGGACTACCAAGAGACCCAGTACTTC. It is translated as CASSGIRDYQETQYF. The full variable domain, in which reference TRBV19 and TRBJ2-5 provide the parts outside the CDR3, is DGGITQSPKYLFRKEGQNVTLSCEQNLNHDAMYWYRQDPGQGLRLIYYSQIVNDFQKGDIAEGYSVSREKKESFPLTVTSAQKNPTAFYLCASSGIRDYQETQYFGPGTRLLVL.